One and the same sample provided the 24 T cell receptor beta chains below, sequenced in a study of CD8 T cells in ankylosing spondylitis (dated by TCRdb to about 2017). The library relied on 5' RACE. Sequencing relied on an Illumina HiSeq 2500. TCRdb applied fastp at Q25 and MiXCR to the public reads, then kept only in-frame beta chains. CDR3 protein sequences are deduplicated, and each keeps its most common genes and DNA. In all, the sample holds almost 250,000 distinct CDR3 sequences, and 32% of those were seen once. The ten largest make up roughly 4.2% of the sample. Sequencing was done on a sample of blood, either unsorted or a sorted T cell fraction (not recorded which). These receptors originate from a male donor with ankylosing spondylitis or in good health (not recorded which).

The chain couples TRBV20-1 to TRBJ1-1; 7 bases agree with TRBD1. V lost 0 bases to trimming and J lost 5 bases; unmatched junction nucleotides: 9. CDR1 and CDR2 (germline): DFQATT, SNEGSKA (reference sequence). The CDR3 consists of 15 residues. The CDR3 protein is CSARDLTGVETEAFF. CDR3 nucleotides: TGCAGTGCTAGAGATCTTACAGGGGTGGAGACTGAAGCTTTCTTT.

The chain has TRBV20-1 and TRBJ2-4; 15 positions match TRBD2. Germline lookup yields CDR1 DFQATT and CDR2 SNEGSKA (reference sequence). Trimming took 6 bases from V and 12 from J; bases not matched to a gene: 9. The CDR3 length is 14 residues. CDR3 loop: CSARTSGGDFAQYF. CDR3 in DNA: TGCAGTGCGCGGACTAGCGGGGGGGATTTCGCTCAGTACTTC.

The V and J genes are TRBV7-9 and TRBJ2-5; a possible D gene is TRBD1 (7 bases). Trimming took off 6 bases at V and 4 bases at J, with 18 bases between the two ends. CDR1 and CDR2 (germline): SEHNR, FQNEAQ (reference sequence). This CDR3 region has 15 residues. The CDR3 here is CASSPFQGGLETQYF. In DNA form, the CDR3 reads TGTGCCAGCAGTCCCTTCCAGGGGGGACTAGAGACCCAGTACTTC.

This clonotype has only a few counts. DNA of the CDR3: TGTGCCAGCAGTCCCGTGACGAGGGAGGATCAGCCCCAGCATTTT. As protein: CASSPVTREDQPQHF. The chain couples TRBV12-3 or TRBV12-4 to TRBJ1-5, with D unclear. V lost 5 bases, J lost 5 bases, and 16 bases lay in between. The CDR3 loop spans 15 amino acids.

The rearrangement uses TRBV6-5 and TRBJ1-6; D may be TRBD1 (5 bases). Germline assignment: CDR1 MNHEY and CDR2 SVGAGI. Trimming removed 4 bases at V and 9 bases at J, with 16 bases between. This CDR3 contains 15 residues. DNA for the CDR3: TGTGCCAGCAGTTTCCATCGGGGACGAGGTTCACCCCTCCACTTT. It codes for CASSFHRGRGSPLHF.

The chain recombines TRBV20-1 with TRBJ2-1; 7 bases match TRBD1. Germline CDR1 is DFQATT and CDR2 is SNEGSKA (reference sequence). Trimming took 2 bases from V and 3 from J; bases not matched to a gene: 10. The CDR3 length is 16 residues. CDR3 bases: TGCAGTGCTAGACAGCCGGCGGACAGGAGCTACAATGAGCAGTTCTTC. This translates into CSARQPADRSYNEQFF.

In its sample, this clonotype was seen a few times. This chain links TRBV20-1 with TRBJ2-7, with D hard to call. There are 14 residues in the CDR3. Per the germline V gene, CDR1 is DFQATT and CDR2 is SNEGSKA (reference sequence). V shed 4 bases and J shed 3 bases, with 16 bases lying between them. This CDR3 is CSAIVPGASYEQYF. CDR3 coding DNA: TGCAGTGCTATCGTCCCAGGTGCCAGCTACGAGCAGTACTTC.

This chain uses TRBV20-1 with TRBJ2-1, with a tentative D call TRBD2 (6 bases). The V and J ends lost 4 bases and 7 bases respectively, with 14 bases between them. The CDR3 contains 13 residues. Germline CDR1 DFQATT, CDR2 SNEGSKA (reference sequence). CDR3 DNA sequence: TGCAGTGCTACGGGACTCGTCTCGAATGAGCAGTTCTTC. Protein product: CSATGLVSNEQFF.

This chain links TRBV20-1 with TRBJ2-7; no firm D call. The germline V and J ends were trimmed by 0 bases and 5 bases, with 11 bases remaining between them. The CDR3 contains 13 residues. Germline V gives CDR1 DFQATT, CDR2 SNEGSKA (reference sequence). CDR3 protein: CSARETVSHEQYF. CDR3 DNA: TGCAGTGCTAGAGAGACTGTTTCCCACGAGCAGTACTTC.

The chain combines TRBV12-3 or TRBV12-4 with TRBJ2-3, with D possibly TRBD1 on 6 matching bases. The CDR3 contains 11 residues. Trimming removed 4 bases from V and 9 bases from J, with 8 bases in between. The CDR3 nucleotides are TGTGCCAGCAGTTCAGGGGTGACGCAGTATTTT. This codes for CASSSGVTQYF.

This chain connects TRBV30 to TRBJ2-7; D gene unclear. The germline V gene has CDR1 GTSNPN and CDR2 SVGIG (reference sequence). V lost 1 base, J lost 2 bases, and 12 bases lay in between. The CDR3 spans 14 residues. In DNA form, the CDR3 reads TGTGCCTGGAGTGAGGGCCGGCCAACCTACGAGCAGTACTTC. Its translation is CAWSEGRPTYEQYF.

This clonotype was seen a few times. The V gene is TRBV18, the J gene TRBJ2-3, with D maybe TRBD1 (5 bases). V was clipped by 4 bases and J by 6 bases, with 11 bases between them. Germline V gene lookup returns CDR1 KGHSH and CDR2 LQKENI. The CDR3 length is 13 residues. The chain's CDR3 is CASSLQGVDTQYF. CDR3 nucleotide sequence: TGTGCCAGCTCACTCCAGGGTGTCGATACGCAGTATTTT. Together with reference TRBV18 and TRBJ2-3, the CDR3 gives the full variable domain: NAGVMQNPRHLVRRRGQEARLRCSPMKGHSHVYWYRQLPEEGLKFMVYLQKENIIDESGMPKERFSAEFPKEGPSILRIQQVVRGDSAAYFCASSLQGVDTQYFGPGTRLTVL.

The chain is built from TRBV10-3 and TRBJ2-7; 7 bases align to TRBD1. J lost 6 bases, V lost 4 bases, and 9 bases had no gene match. This CDR3 is 14 amino acids long. Germline-derived CDR1 and CDR2 are ENHRY and SYGVKD. CDR3 sequence reads: CAISALVPGGEQYF. As DNA, the CDR3 is TGTGCCATCAGTGCATTAGTCCCAGGGGGCGAGCAGTACTTC.

This chain links TRBV20-1 with TRBJ1-5; possibly TRBD1 for D (5 bases). V shed 3 bases and J shed 1 base, with 13 bases lying between them. The CDR3 runs to 15 residues. CDR1 and CDR2 from the germline V gene are DFQATT and SNEGSKA (reference sequence). CDR3 region: CSASPGGGSNQPQHF. The CDR3 DNA follows: TGCAGTGCTAGCCCCGGGGGGGGGAGCAATCAGCCCCAGCATTTT.

V gene TRBV7-9 combines with J gene TRBJ2-1; no clear D. Between the trimmed V and J ends, which lost 6 bases and 9 bases, there was a span of 15 bases. The CDR3 is 13 amino acids. CDR1 SEHNR and CDR2 FQNEAQ come from the germline V gene (reference sequence). CDR3 bases: TGTGCCAGCAGATCCCTCGAGCGCCGTGAGCAGTTCTTC. It encodes CASRSLERREQFF.

The chain employs TRBV29-1 and TRBJ1-1; D is undetermined. Trimming left V 5 bases short and J 2 bases short, with 9 bases between. The CDR3 has 12 amino acids. CDR1 and CDR2 from the germline V gene are SQVTM and ANQGSEA. The CDR3 DNA sequence: TGCAGCGTTCACCGGGCCAACACTGAAGCTTTCTTT. It is translated as CSVHRANTEAFF.

This clonotype was observed a few times. The J gene is TRBJ2-1, the V gene TRBV7-9, with D tentatively TRBD2 (6 bases). There are 14 residues in the CDR3. V was pared by 1 base and J by 8 bases, with 12 bases between. The germline gives CDR1 SEHNR, CDR2 FQNEAQ (reference sequence). In DNA, the CDR3 is TGTGCCAGCAGCTTAGGACTAGGTGGCGATGAGCAGTTCTTC. It yields the protein CASSLGLGGDEQFF.

This chain connects TRBV21-1 to TRBJ1-2; the table's TRBD1 call for D was not verified on the DNA. TRBV21-1 is labeled a pseudogene. The CDR3 contains 16 residues. The CDR3 coding sequence is TGTGCCAGCAGCAAATTCAGCTCGCGGACAGGGGTTGGCTACACCTTC. It is translated as CASSKFSSRTGVGYTF.

The chain combines TRBV5-6 with TRBJ2-1; D is ambiguous. Germline-derived CDR1 and CDR2 are SGHDT and YYEEEE. The V end was cut by 4 bases, the J end by 0 bases, with 11 bases between. This CDR3 has 15 amino acids. The CDR3 loop reads CASSRVPFSYNEQFF. In nucleotides, the CDR3 is TGTGCCAGCAGCCGGGTCCCGTTCTCCTACAATGAGCAGTTCTTC. Using reference TRBV5-6 and TRBJ2-1 for the parts outside the CDR3, the full variable domain is DAGVTQSPTHLIKTRGQQVTLRCSPKSGHDTVSWYQQALGQGPQFIFQYYEEEERQRGNFPDRFSGHQFPNYSSELNVNALLLGDSALYLCASSRVPFSYNEQFFGPGTRLTVL.

This clonotype was picked up one time. A read error may explain this, as a much larger clone is one base away. V usage is TRBV29-1 and J usage is TRBJ2-1, with 10 positions matching TRBD2. The CDR3 loop spans 13 amino acids. CDR1 is SQVTM and CDR2 is ANQGSEA in the germline V gene. CDR3 amino acids: CSVERGGYNEHFF. The CDR3 DNA sequence: TGCAGCGTCGAGCGGGGGGGGTACAATGAGCATTTCTTC.

This chain joins TRBV12-3 or TRBV12-4 and TRBJ2-1; 11 bases agree with TRBD2. This CDR3 has 15 amino acids. Trimming took 7 bases from V and 7 from J; bases not matched to a gene: 9. CDR3 nucleotide sequence: TGTGCCAGCACCAATAGCGGGGGGGCCTGGAATGAGCAGTTCTTC. It encodes CASTNSGGAWNEQFF.

A few counts support this clonotype. The rearrangement joins TRBV9 to TRBJ2-7, with 9 nucleotides matching TRBD1. CDR1 is SGDLS, CDR2 YYNGEE, per germline. V lost 3 bases to trimming and J lost 6 bases; unmatched junction nucleotides: 7. There are 14 residues in the CDR3. CDR3 nucleotide sequence: TGTGCCAGCAGCGATGGGACAGGGCGTTCCGAGCAGTACTTC. Translated: CASSDGTGRSEQYF.

The chain links TRBV28 to TRBJ2-1; 7 bases map to TRBD1. The ends lost 6 bases at V and 10 bases at J; junction bases unmatched: 6. Per germline, CDR1 MDHEN and CDR2 SYDVKM. The CDR3 is 12 amino acids. CDR3 coding DNA: TGTGCCAGCAGGACAGGGTACGGGGAGCAGTTCTTC. It codes for CASRTGYGEQFF.

V is TRBV10-3 and J is TRBJ2-5; 7 bases map to TRBD2. Germline lookup yields CDR1 ENHRY and CDR2 SYGVKD. The V gene end was trimmed by 3 bases and the J gene end by 10 bases; junction bases not matched to a gene: 11. The length of the CDR3 is 14 residues. The CDR3 region is CAISDLGRVGIQYF. The DNA for the CDR3 is TGTGCCATCAGTGACCTTGGGAGGGTGGGAATCCAGTACTTC.